A single sample gave rise to the 32 T cell receptor beta chains below, sequenced in a study of blood T cell repertoires in COVID-19. Profiling relied on immunoSEQ multiplex PCR, and the TCRdb table lists in-frame clones only, not all of them. The sample consists of around 170,000 clones, 88% of them appearing once. The sequenced sample consisted of peripheral blood. All receptors derive from a woman between 25 and 40 years old with acute or convalescent COVID-19.

The chain is built from TRBV14 and TRBJ2-5, with 7 positions matching TRBD2. V shed 2 bases, J shed 5 bases, and the junction held 5 bases outside the gene matches. The germline V gene has CDR1 SGHDN and CDR2 FVKESK. The CDR3 length is 14 residues. CDR3 in amino acids: CASSQNQGGETQYF. DNA of the CDR3: TGTGCCAGCAGCCAAAACCAGGGAGGGGAGACCCAGTACTTC. Complete variable domain (other parts from reference TRBV14 and TRBJ2-5): EAGVTQFPSHSVIEKGQTVTLRCDPISGHDNLYWYRRVMGKEIKFLLHFVKESKQDESGMPNNRFLAERTGGTYSTLKVQPAELEDSGVYFCASSQNQGGETQYFGPGTRLLVL.

The V gene is TRBV12-3 or TRBV12-4, the J gene TRBJ2-7; 13 bases match TRBD2. Trimming cost V 6 bases and J 11 bases; bases outside gene matches: 7. This CDR3 region has 13 residues. This chain's CDR3 is CASRHQTSGGKYF. DNA of the CDR3: TGTGCCAGCAGGCACCAGACTAGCGGGGGGAAGTACTTC.

The chain links TRBV27 to TRBJ2-1; D is possibly TRBD2 (5 bases). The V and J ends lost 8 bases and 6 bases respectively, with 11 bases between them. The germline V gene has CDR1 MNHEY and CDR2 SMNVEV (reference sequence). The CDR3 runs to 12 residues. CDR3 sequence: CASLAPTNEQFF. The CDR3 bases are TGTGCCAGCTTAGCGCCGACCAATGAGCAGTTCTTC.

V gene TRBV28 combines with J gene TRBJ1-1; TRBD1 is a possible D gene (5 bases). Trimming shortened V by 5 bases and J by 7 bases, and 14 bases separated the two germline ends. This CDR3 region has 13 residues. Per the germline V gene, CDR1 is MDHEN and CDR2 is SYDVKM. In DNA, the CDR3 is TGTGCCAGCAGTCGCGACAGTACTAATGAAGCTTTCTTT. It is translated as CASSRDSTNEAFF.

In this sample, this clone turned up a few times. The rearrangement links TRBV11-2 to TRBJ1-1; no firm D call. The CDR3 runs 12 residues. V gave up 5 bases and J gave up 8 bases, with 12 bases separating them. In germline, CDR1 is SGHAT, CDR2 FQNNGV. Here the CDR3 DNA reads TGTGCCAGCAGCCCCCAGGCCAGAGAAGCTTTCTTT. It codes for CASSPQAREAFF.

The chain is built from TRBV5-1 and TRBJ2-3, with no clear D. V was pared by 0 bases and J by 8 bases, with 13 bases between. The CDR3 has 14 residues. Germline V gene sequence: CDR1 SGHRS, CDR2 YFSETQ. The CDR3 region has the DNA TGCGCCAGCAGCTTGGCGGTGGGCTCAGGTACGCAGTATTTT. Amino acid sequence: CASSLAVGSGTQYF. Together with reference TRBV5-1 and TRBJ2-3, the CDR3 gives the full variable domain: KAGVTQTPRYLIKTRGQQVTLSCSPISGHRSVSWYQQTPGQGLQFLFEYFSETQRNKGNFPGRFSGRQFSNSRSEMNVSTLELGDSALYLCASSLAVGSGTQYFGPGTRLTVL.

The chain joins TRBV6-5 to TRBJ2-3; D perhaps matches TRBD2 (6 bases). CDR1 is MNHEY and CDR2 is SVGAGI in the germline V gene. The germline V and J ends were trimmed by 8 bases and 2 bases, with 11 bases remaining between them. This CDR3 region has 13 residues. The CDR3 nucleotides read TGTGCCAGCGGGCGGGGACTCACAGATACGCAGTATTTT. Encoded protein: CASGRGLTDTQYF.

The chain uses TRBV10-1 and TRBJ2-7; 7 bases align to TRBD2. The V segment lost 6 bases and the J segment 5 bases; nucleotides outside the gene matches: 7. The germline CDR1 and CDR2 sequences are WNHNN and SYGVQD (reference sequence). The CDR3 is 13 residues long. The CDR3 protein is CASSRDYRDEQYF. The CDR3 coding sequence is TGCGCCAGCAGCCGGGACTACCGAGACGAGCAGTACTTC.

This clone was counted a single time. V is TRBV7-2 and J is TRBJ1-6, with D perhaps TRBD1 (6 bases). Germline assignment: CDR1 SGHTA and CDR2 FQGNSA. The CDR3 sequence is 15 residues long. The V gene lost 1 base and the J gene lost 8 bases, with 12 bases spanning the gap. The DNA for the CDR3 is TGTGCCAGCAGCTTAGTGTTGGGGGCGCATTCACCCCTCCACTTT. This sequence encodes CASSLVLGAHSPLHF.

This chain links TRBV7-6 with TRBJ2-5; 12 bases match TRBD2. Germline CDR1 and CDR2: SGHVS and FNYEAQ. After removal of 4 bases from V and 5 bases from J, the junction contained 8 bases not matched to a gene. The CDR3 spans 16 residues. The CDR3 loop reads CASSSGTSGRRETQYF. CDR3 DNA sequence: TGTGCCAGCAGCTCGGGCACTAGCGGGAGGAGGGAGACCCAGTACTTC.

The CDR3 DNA is TGTGCCAGCAGCCGGACTCTGACTAGCACAGATACGCAGTATTTT. Translating it yields CASSRTLTSTDTQYF. The rearrangement uses TRBV3-1 (or the pseudogene TRBV3-2) and TRBJ2-3; D is perhaps TRBD2 (5 bases). Germline loops: CDR1 LGHDT, CDR2 YNNKEL (reference sequence). The CDR3 length is 15 residues. V was clipped by 4 bases and J by 0 bases, with 11 bases between them.

This chain connects TRBV5-4 to TRBJ2-3; weak D call: TRBD2 (6 bases). The CDR3 has 15 amino acids. Germline V CDR1 and CDR2: SGHNT, YYREEE (reference sequence). The V and J ends lost 1 base and 3 bases respectively, with 12 bases between them. CDR3 residues: CASSLLAGSTDTQYF. The CDR3 DNA sequence: TGTGCCAGCAGCTTGTTGGCGGGAAGTACAGATACGCAGTATTTT. The variable domain in full, completed from reference TRBV5-4 and TRBJ2-3, reads ETGVTQSPTHLIKTRGQQVTLRCSSQSGHNTVSWYQQALGQGPQFIFQYYREEENGRGNFPPRFSGLQFPNYSSELNVNALELDDSALYLCASSLLAGSTDTQYFGPGTRLTVL.

The J gene is TRBJ2-1, the V gene TRBV7-9; D gene unclear. V lost 5 bases, J lost 10 bases, and 6 bases lay in between. Looked up from germline, CDR1 is SEHNR and CDR2 is FQNEAQ (reference sequence). This CDR3 has 10 amino acids. The CDR3 protein is CASSLYEQFF. Written as DNA, the CDR3 is TGTGCCAGCAGCCTATACGAGCAGTTCTTC.

The CDR3 is CASRTSGSGTQYF. CDR3 DNA sequence: TGTGCCAGTAGGACTAGCGGTTCGGGGACCCAGTACTTC. The V and J genes are TRBV19 and TRBJ2-5, with TRBD2 identical over 9 bases. The CDR3 spans 13 residues. CDR1 is LNHDA and CDR2 is SQIVND in the germline V gene (reference sequence). V lost 6 bases to trimming and J lost 7 bases; unmatched junction nucleotides: 6.

V is TRBV4-2 and J is TRBJ2-1, with a possible D match to TRBD1 (5 bases). The length of the CDR3 is 16 residues. CDR1 is LGHNA and CDR2 is YNFKEQ in the germline V gene. V was cut by 1 base and J by 8 bases, with 18 bases left in between. This CDR3 reads CASSQAAGPHSYEQFF. The CDR3 coding sequence is TGTGCCAGCAGCCAAGCGGCAGGGCCCCACTCCTATGAGCAGTTCTTC.

The genes are TRBV6-5 and TRBJ1-1; D is undetermined. The CDR3 loop spans 11 amino acids. Germline V gene sequence: CDR1 MNHEY, CDR2 SVGAGI. V was trimmed by 6 bases and J by 10 bases, leaving 12 bases between them. The CDR3 here is CASRTRGLAFF. DNA for the CDR3: TGTGCCAGCAGAACCCGAGGACTAGCTTTCTTT.

V is TRBV9 and J is TRBJ2-3; the match to TRBD2 covers 11 bases. The germline gives CDR1 SGDLS, CDR2 YYNGEE. With 7 bases clipped from V and 6 bases from J, the junction kept 10 bases outside the gene matches. The CDR3 spans 15 residues. CDR3 sequence: CASGRTSGSGDTQYF. The DNA for the CDR3 is TGTGCCAGCGGGAGGACTAGCGGGTCGGGGGATACGCAGTATTTT.

For the CDR3, the DNA is TGTGCCAGCAGTGAAGCTGGACAGGGGGCCGGGGAGCTGTTTTTT. Its translation is CASSEAGQGAGELFF. J is TRBJ2-2 and V is TRBV6-1; 10 bases are shared with TRBD1. The CDR3 has 15 amino acids. After removal of 0 bases from V and 6 bases from J, the junction contained 1 base not matched to a gene. From germline, CDR1 is MNHNS and CDR2 SASEGT.

The V and J genes are TRBV2 and TRBJ2-1; maybe TRBD2 (5 bases). This CDR3 spans 12 amino acids. V was pared by 1 base and J by 7 bases, with 5 bases between. The germline CDR1 and CDR2 sequences are SNHLY and FYNNEI. The CDR3 nucleotides read TGTGCCAGCAGTGAAGGGGAGAATGAGCAGTTCTTC. This encodes CASSEGENEQFF.

V gene TRBV3-1 (or the pseudogene TRBV3-2) combines with J gene TRBJ1-3; D is uncertain. The CDR3 has 13 amino acids. Germline CDR1 LGHDT, CDR2 YNNKEL (reference sequence). Trimming stripped 2 bases from V and 4 bases from J, with 6 bases between. The CDR3: CASSQRVGNTIYF. For the CDR3, the DNA is TGTGCCAGCAGCCAACGGGTAGGAAACACCATATATTTT.

This chain uses TRBV28 with TRBJ2-7; 7 bases fit TRBD2. The CDR3 length is 11 residues. The J segment lost 4 bases and the V segment lost 8 bases, leaving 2 bases of the junction unmatched. From germline, CDR1 is MDHEN and CDR2 SYDVKM. The CDR3 spells CASGRVYEQYF. The CDR3, as DNA: TGTGCCAGCGGGAGGGTATACGAGCAGTACTTC.

Of note for this clone: At one of its ends the junction is not consistent with the germline gene, which may arise from a read error. The J gene is TRBJ2-1, the V gene TRBV6-4, with 8 positions matching TRBD1. Germline lookup yields CDR1 MRHNA and CDR2 SNTAGT. The CDR3 is 18 residues long. CDR3 in amino acids: CASSVFGLGTGSSNEQFF. The CDR3, as DNA: TGTGCCAGCAGTGTTTTTGGGTTGGGGACAGGCTCCTCCAATGAGCAGTTCTTC.

This sequence joins TRBV29-1 and TRBJ1-2; 8 bases agree with TRBD1. The CDR3 length is 16 residues. Trimming removed 7 bases from V and 4 bases from J; junction bases left unmatched: 17. Germline CDR1 and CDR2: SQVTM and ANQGSEA. The CDR3: CSASTGTGGSSYGYTF. The CDR3 nucleotides are TGCAGCGCTAGCACTGGGACAGGTGGGTCCTCCTATGGCTACACCTTC.

The chain is built from TRBV15 and TRBJ2-7; D unclear. The CDR3 extends over 13 amino acids. The V and J ends lost 2 bases and 4 bases respectively, with 9 bases between them. Germline loops: CDR1 LNHNV, CDR2 YYDKDF (reference sequence). This CDR3 is CATSRRQVYEQYF. The CDR3 DNA follows: TGTGCCACCAGCAGACGTCAGGTTTACGAGCAGTACTTC. Looking up the rest from reference TRBV15 and TRBJ2-7 gives the full variable domain: DAMVIQNPRYQVTQFGKPVTLSCSQTLNHNVMYWYQQKSSQAPKLLFHYYDKDFNNEADTPDNFQSRRPNTSFCFLDIRSPGLGDTAMYLCATSRRQVYEQYFGPGTRLTVT.

The V and J genes are TRBV27 and TRBJ1-2, with TRBD1 identical over 8 bases. The CDR3 has 14 amino acids. V was pared by 4 bases and J by 3 bases, with 4 bases of the junction left unmatched. CDR1 and CDR2 (germline): MNHEY, SMNVEV (reference sequence). The chain's CDR3 is CASSSTGADYGYTF. The CDR3 DNA reads as TGTGCCAGCAGTTCGACAGGGGCGGACTATGGCTACACCTTC.

CDR3 region: CASSLQGSSYEQYF. CDR3 sequence (DNA): TGTGCCAGTAGCCTACAGGGGAGCTCCTACGAGCAGTACTTC. The V call is TRBV19, the J call TRBJ2-7; 7 nucleotides line up with TRBD1. Germline CDR1 and CDR2: LNHDA and SQIVND (reference sequence). The CDR3 is 14 amino acids. Trimming removed 6 bases from V and 0 bases from J; junction bases left unmatched: 5.

V is TRBV7-9 and J is TRBJ1-3; D is perhaps TRBD1 (5 bases). The CDR3 runs 12 residues. Per germline, CDR1 SEHNR and CDR2 FQNEAQ (reference sequence). V gave up 1 base and J gave up 7 bases, with 5 bases separating them. Here the CDR3 reads CASSLEGNTIYF. CDR3 DNA sequence: TGTGCCAGCAGCTTAGAGGGGAACACCATATATTTT.

The J gene is TRBJ1-5, the V gene TRBV2; D remains ambiguous. Germline CDR1 SNHLY, CDR2 FYNNEI. The CDR3 is 12 residues long. V was shortened by 6 bases and J by 4 bases, with 7 bases between the two germline ends. The CDR3 DNA reads as TGTGCCAGCAGAAATCCAAATCAGCCCCAGCATTTT. It codes for CASRNPNQPQHF.

The chain carries TRBV29-1 and TRBJ1-1; 8 bases match TRBD1. This CDR3 is 12 amino acids long. V lost 6 bases, J lost 6 bases, and 6 bases stayed unmatched. Germline assignment: CDR1 SQVTM and CDR2 ANQGSEA. The CDR3 loop is CSVAGGSAEAFF. The CDR3 DNA follows: TGCAGCGTCGCAGGGGGCTCAGCTGAAGCTTTCTTT. The whole variable domain, remainder taken from reference TRBV29-1 and TRBJ1-1, is SAVISQKPSRDICQRGTSLTIQCQVDSQVTMMFWYRQQPGQSLTLIATANQGSEATYESGFVIDKFPISRPNLTFSTLTVSNMSPEDSSIYLCSVAGGSAEAFFGQGTRLTVV.

The gene calls are TRBV7-2 and TRBJ1-5; D call uncertain. V was clipped by 4 bases and J by 3 bases, with 7 bases between them. Per germline, CDR1 SGHTA and CDR2 FQGNSA. The CDR3 is 13 residues long. CDR3 protein: CASSWQANQPQHF. CDR3 DNA sequence: TGTGCCAGCAGCTGGCAGGCCAATCAGCCCCAGCATTTT.

This chain uses TRBV5-1 with TRBJ2-7; 8 bases are a match to TRBD1. The CDR3 sequence is 14 residues long. Germline V CDR1 and CDR2: SGHRS, YFSETQ. Trimming took 5 bases from V and 2 from J; bases not matched to a gene: 6. In DNA, the CDR3 is TGCGCCAGCAGTCCAGGGGGCCTGACCTACGAGCAGTACTTC. It encodes CASSPGGLTYEQYF.

This clone was seen just once. The chain couples TRBV23-1 to TRBJ2-7, with D perhaps matching TRBD1 (6 bases). TRBV23-1 is classed as an ORF, of uncertain function. CDR3 length: 14 residues. V was trimmed by 8 bases and J by 0 bases, leaving 14 bases between them. CDR3 nucleotide sequence: TGCGCCAGCGCCCGGACGGGACACTCCTACGAGCAGTACTTC. Protein: CASARTGHSYEQYF.